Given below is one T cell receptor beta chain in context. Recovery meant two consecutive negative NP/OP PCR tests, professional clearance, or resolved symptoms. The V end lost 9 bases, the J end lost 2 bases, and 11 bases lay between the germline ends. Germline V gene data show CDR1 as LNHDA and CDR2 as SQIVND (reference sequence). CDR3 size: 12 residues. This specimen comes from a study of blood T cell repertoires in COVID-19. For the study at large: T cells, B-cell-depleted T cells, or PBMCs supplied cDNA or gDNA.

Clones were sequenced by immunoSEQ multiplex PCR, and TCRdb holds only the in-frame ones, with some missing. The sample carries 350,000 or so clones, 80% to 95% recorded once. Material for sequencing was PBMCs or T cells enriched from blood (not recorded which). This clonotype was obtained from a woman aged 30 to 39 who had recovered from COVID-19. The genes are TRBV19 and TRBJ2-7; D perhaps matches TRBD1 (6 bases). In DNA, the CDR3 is TGTGCCAGCCAGGGGAACCCCTACGAGCAGTACTTC. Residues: CASQGNPYEQYF.